This TCR beta chain was recovered during a study of blood T cell repertoires in COVID-19. On the study more broadly: From the United States, Italy and Spain came samples of acute and convalescent COVID-19. In each case, the material was cDNA or gDNA derived from T cells, B-cell-depleted T cells, or PBMCs.

Per the original methods: Reference gene primer amplification yielded estimated nucleated cell counts. Assay: immunoSEQ multiplex PCR; the TCRdb copy retains only in-frame clones and omits some. V and J calls and clone size are those listed in that table; D and trimming were worked out from the DNA. The repertoire holds about 180,000 clones, with about 82% as singletons. With 0 bases removed from V and 5 bases from J, the gap between germline ends came to 13 bases. Germline values: CDR1 SGHAT, CDR2 FQNNGV. This CDR3 has 15 amino acids. Participants had their cohort set by participant-reported clinical history.

The sequenced sample was PBMCs or T cells enriched from blood (not recorded which). The chain recombines TRBV11-2 with TRBJ2-5; D unclear. The receptor comes from a woman younger than 45 who had recovered from COVID-19. Written as DNA, the CDR3 is TGTGCCAGCAGCTTAGAGCTTAGCTTTCGGGAGACCCAGTACTTC. Translated: CASSLELSFRETQYF.